The clone carrying this T cell receptor beta chain has at least ten counts. The target antigen is unknown. Between about 19,000 and 1,100,000 sorted cells, with 10%, 30% or 50% RNA, yielded naive CD8 libraries. This specimen belongs to a study of molecular identifiers for immune sequencing clone quantification. General study results and limits: Clones above 20 RNA copies contained over 98% of effector molecules but under 1% of naive ones.

Each CDR3 protein is one row after TCRdb ran MiXCR on the PCR reads. The table includes under 650,000 distinct CDR3 sequences, nearly 20% detected once. The specimen sequenced was naive CD8+ T cells from blood, with Jurkat cell RNA spiked in. Subset denoted: FACS-sorted CD8+CD4-CCR7+CD45RA+ naive T cells. This TCR came from a human donor in good health. Some libraries in this study had Jurkat cell RNA spiked in.

CDR3 sequence: CASSYADQNTEAFF. CDR3 DNA: TGTGCCAGCAGTTACGCGGATCAGAACACTGAAGCTTTCTTT. The chain uses TRBV6-6 and TRBJ1-1; D is ambiguous. V lost 2 bases and J 1 base, leaving 8 bases between the germline ends. Looked up from germline, CDR1 is MNHNY and CDR2 is SVGAGI (reference sequence). The CDR3 loop spans 14 amino acids.